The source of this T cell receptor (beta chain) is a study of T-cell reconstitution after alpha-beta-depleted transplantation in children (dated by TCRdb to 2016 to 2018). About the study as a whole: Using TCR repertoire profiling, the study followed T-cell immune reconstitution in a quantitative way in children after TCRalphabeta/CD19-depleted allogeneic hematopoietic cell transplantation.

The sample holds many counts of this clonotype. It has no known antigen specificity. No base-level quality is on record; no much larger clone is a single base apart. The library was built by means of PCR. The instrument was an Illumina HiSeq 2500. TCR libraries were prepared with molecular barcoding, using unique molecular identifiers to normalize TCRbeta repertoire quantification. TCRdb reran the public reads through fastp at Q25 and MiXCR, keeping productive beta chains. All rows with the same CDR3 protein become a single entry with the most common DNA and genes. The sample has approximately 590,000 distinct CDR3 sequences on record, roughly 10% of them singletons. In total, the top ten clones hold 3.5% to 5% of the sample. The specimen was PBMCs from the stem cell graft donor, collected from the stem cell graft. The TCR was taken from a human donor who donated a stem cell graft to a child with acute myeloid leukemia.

CDR3 loop: CSARTLTDTQYF. The DNA reads as follows: TGCAGTGCGCGGACGCTCACAGATACGCAGTATTTT. The rearranged chain carries TRBV20-1 and TRBJ2-3; the D gene cannot be named for sure. CDR1 and CDR2, per the germline V gene (reference sequence), are DFQATT and SNEGSKA. Trimming at the junction amounts to 6 bases on V and 2 bases on J, and the germline ends lie 9 bases apart. From the cysteine through the phenylalanine, the CDR3 covers 12 amino acids. Only the CDR3 DNA is retained, 36 bases long and in frame from the first base.